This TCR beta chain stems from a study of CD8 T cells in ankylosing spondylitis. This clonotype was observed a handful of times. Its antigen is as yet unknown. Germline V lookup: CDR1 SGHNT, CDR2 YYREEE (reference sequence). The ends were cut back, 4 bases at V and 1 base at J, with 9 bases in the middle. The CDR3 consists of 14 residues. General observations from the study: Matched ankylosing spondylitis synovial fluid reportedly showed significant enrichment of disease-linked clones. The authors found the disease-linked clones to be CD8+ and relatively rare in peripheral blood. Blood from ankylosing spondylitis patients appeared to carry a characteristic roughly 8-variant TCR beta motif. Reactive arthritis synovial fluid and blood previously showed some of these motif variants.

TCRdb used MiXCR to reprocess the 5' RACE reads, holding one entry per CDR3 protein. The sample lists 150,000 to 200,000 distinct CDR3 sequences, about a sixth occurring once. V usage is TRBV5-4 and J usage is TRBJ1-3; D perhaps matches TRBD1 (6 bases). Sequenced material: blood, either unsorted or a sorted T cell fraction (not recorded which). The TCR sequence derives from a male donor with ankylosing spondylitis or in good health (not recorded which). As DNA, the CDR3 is TGTGCCAGCAGCCCAGGGACATCTGGAAACACCATATATTTT. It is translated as CASSPGTSGNTIYF.